Listed here is a single TCR beta chain. There are a few counts of this clonotype. The specificity of this receptor is unknown. Base qualities are not provided; no much larger clone lies one nucleotide away. This record comes from a study of T cell repertoires in cytomegalovirus infection (dated by TCRdb to the late 2010s). Concerning the study at large: The HLA type of each donor mattered for the analysis, because public TCR beta signatures pointed to carriage of CMV infection along with the matching HLA type.

The run used an Illumina HiSeq 1500. TCRdb trimmed public reads at Q25 via fastp, called clones via MiXCR and kept in-frame beta chains. Rows are unified per CDR3 protein, each entry keeping the most common DNA and genes. The sample yields some 680,000 distinct CDR3 sequences; roughly 35% were counted once. In total, the top ten clones hold 2.5% to 3.5% of the sample. General findings and caveats noted by the study authors: In both this cohort and an independent cohort of several hundred donors, the cumulative frequency of public TCR beta family members distinguished carriers of CMV infection plus the relevant HLA type. The ex vivo response was dominated by HLA-C-restricted CMV-specific TCR beta clonotypes, and the single most frequent clonotype in two of eight donors was supplied by these HLA-C-restricted clonotypes.

The TCR sequence derives from a human donor in good health (CMV status not recorded). Some clones in this sample may be carry-over from other donors' samples. Source material: PBMCs.

The nucleotide sequence reads TGTGCCTGGAGCGGGGGAACAGGTTACACCGGGGAGCTGTTTTTT. The resulting protein is CAWSGGTGYTGELFF. This chain is built from TRBV30 and TRBJ2-2, and the D gene may be TRBD2, 6 bases matching. V lost 3 bases and J lost 3 bases; the stretch between them is 14 bases long. The cysteine opens and the phenylalanine closes a CDR3 of 15 amino acids. Only CDR3 DNA is held: 45 bases, read in frame from base 1. According to the germline V gene (reference sequence), CDR1 reads GTSNPN and CDR2 reads SVGIG.